The T cell receptor (beta chain) under discussion was sequenced for a study of post-analysis software for immune sequencing data. This CDR3 region has 13 residues. V gave up 7 bases and J gave up 5 bases, with 12 bases separating them. As for this clonotype: Its antigen is undetermined.

Whole-study findings and limits: Elevated frequency relative to controls characterized several TRBV segments in patients, TRBV5-6, TRBV5-1 and TRBV20-1 among them.

The TCR beta cDNA libraries carried unique molecular identifiers. Input populations of 1 to 10 million T cells gave rise to approximately 500,000 cDNA molecules. Each CDR3 protein is one row after TCRdb ran MiXCR on the PCR reads. The sample yields roughly 400,000 distinct CDR3 sequences, 39% seen once. The rearrangement joins TRBV12-3 or TRBV12-4 to TRBJ2-1; no clear D. This clonotype was sampled from a girl aged 2 to 9 with multiple sclerosis. Specimen: blood. CDR3 DNA sequence: TGTGCCAGCACCTTCCCAGCGAACAATGAGCAGTTCTTC. Protein product: CASTFPANNEQFF.